Presented here are 20 T cell receptor beta chains from one specimen sequenced in a study of T cells in placental villitis. Sequencing used immunoSEQ v4. Sequenced by immunoSEQ multiplex PCR; TCRdb stores in-frame clones only, minus some. The sample holds about 780 clones, about four fifths seen once. General study results and limits: Placentae with villitis of unknown etiology showed clonal expansion, median clonality about 0.06 versus control about 0.006.

Antigen specificity for these receptors is unknown. Sequenced material: placental tissue containing maternal and fetal cells. The receptors were sampled from a human patient with villitis of unknown etiology; the placental T cells may come from both mother and fetus.

The chain combines TRBV6-1 with TRBJ2-4; TRBD2 aligns across 8 bases. Germline values: CDR1 MNHNS, CDR2 SASEGT. Germline trimming cut 2 bases from V and 6 bases from J; bases unmatched to any gene: 6. The CDR3 has 15 residues. For the CDR3, the DNA is TGTGCCAGCAGTGAACAGGGCGGGGGGCCAAACATTCAGTACTTC. This gives the protein CASSEQGGGPNIQYF.

V usage is TRBV6-5 and J usage is TRBJ1-1, with a weak D call TRBD1 (5 bases). Between the trimmed V and J ends, which lost 0 bases and 7 bases, there was a span of 12 bases. The CDR3 spans 14 residues. The V gene's germline CDR1 is MNHEY and CDR2 SVGAGI. The DNA of the CDR3 is TGTGCCAGCAGTTACTCGAGTCAGGGTTTTGAAGCTTTCTTT. The encoded protein is CASSYSSQGFEAFF.

This sequence joins TRBV7-9 and TRBJ1-1; TRBD1 matches at 10 bases. Germline CDR1 is SEHNR and CDR2 is FQNEAQ (reference sequence). V shed 3 bases and J 0 bases; nucleotides not matched to a gene: 7. The length of the CDR3 is 17 residues. The CDR3 loop reads CASSFPRDRGMNTEAFF. DNA for the CDR3: TGTGCCAGCAGCTTTCCCCGGGACAGGGGAATGAACACTGAAGCTTTCTTT.

The gene calls are TRBV19 and TRBJ1-2; tentatively, D is TRBD1 (6 bases). The germline CDR1 and CDR2 sequences are LNHDA and SQIVND (reference sequence). The V gene lost 4 bases and the J gene lost 6 bases, with 12 bases spanning the gap. The length of the CDR3 is 13 residues. Written as DNA, the CDR3 is TGTGCCAGTAGTAACGGACAGATTAATGGCTACACCTTC. It encodes CASSNGQINGYTF.

For this clone: Sequence at one end of the junction differs from germline and may be a read error. The chain carries TRBV10-1 and TRBJ2-5; no clear D. This CDR3 has 13 amino acids. CDR1 is WNHNN, CDR2 SYGVQD, per germline (reference sequence). Here the CDR3 DNA reads TGCGCTAGCAGTGTTGTCCCCAAGGAGACCCAGTACTTC. This encodes CASSVVPKETQYF.

The gene calls are TRBV4-3 and TRBJ1-6, with a weak D call TRBD1 (6 bases). Trimming left V 1 base short and J 6 bases short, with 13 bases between. Germline-derived CDR1 and CDR2 are LGHNA and YSLEER. The CDR3 consists of 16 residues. The CDR3 sequence is CASSQGADRSNSPLHF. CDR3 nucleotides: TGCGCCAGCAGCCAAGGAGCCGACAGGTCTAATTCACCCCTCCACTTT.

The rearrangement uses TRBV7-9 and TRBJ2-7; D is possibly TRBD1 or TRBD2 (6 bases each). Trimming took 2 bases from V and 2 from J, leaving 10 bases between them. The germline V gene has CDR1 SEHNR and CDR2 FQNEAQ (reference sequence). CDR3 length equals 14 residues. The CDR3 bases are TGTGCCAGCAGCTTAAGAGGGGGGACCTACGAGCAGTACTTC. Residues: CASSLRGGTYEQYF.

The chain combines TRBV4-3 with TRBJ2-7; TRBD2 agrees at 11 bases. CDR3 length: 16 amino acids. The germline V gene encodes CDR1 LGHNA and CDR2 YSLEER. The V segment lost 2 bases and the J segment 2 bases; nucleotides outside the gene matches: 5. CDR3 nucleotides: TGCGCCAGCAGCCAACGACTAGCGGGAACGGCCTACGAGCAGTACTTC. It specifies CASSQRLAGTAYEQYF.

The chain has TRBV5-1 and TRBJ1-2; a weak D match, TRBD1 (5 bases). This CDR3 is built from 14 residues. The V and J ends lost 4 bases and 0 bases respectively, with 10 bases between them. Germline lookup yields CDR1 SGHRS and CDR2 YFSETQ. The CDR3 DNA follows: TGCGCCAGCAGCCCACAGGCTACTAACTATGGCTACACCTTC. Its translation is CASSPQATNYGYTF.

This chain joins TRBV20-1 and TRBJ2-1; either TRBD1 or TRBD2 may fit D (5 bases each). The V and J ends lost 3 bases and 4 bases respectively, with 16 bases between them. CDR1 is DFQATT, CDR2 SNEGSKA, per germline (reference sequence). The CDR3 is made up of 15 amino acids. DNA for the CDR3: TGCAGTGCTAGTGAGCGGACACCCGAATACAATGAGCAGTTCTTC. Amino acids: CSASERTPEYNEQFF.

The CDR3 loop is CASSLPSLVNTEAFF. The CDR3 bases are TGTGCCAGCAGCTTGCCTTCGCTCGTGAACACTGAAGCTTTCTTT. The chain recombines TRBV5-6 with TRBJ1-1; unclear D gene. This CDR3 is built from 15 residues. V lost 1 base and J 0 bases, leaving 10 bases between the germline ends. CDR1 and CDR2 (germline): SGHDT, YYEEEE.

The chain recombines TRBV4-3 with TRBJ2-7; 7 bases agree with TRBD1. This CDR3 spans 14 amino acids. Germline CDR1 and CDR2: LGHNA and YSLEER. The trim removed 0 bases at V and 9 bases at J, leaving 8 bases unmatched. The CDR3 sequence is CASSQDRGYEGQYF. The CDR3 nucleotides read TGCGCCAGCAGCCAAGACAGGGGGTACGAGGGGCAGTACTTC.

This chain connects TRBV19 to TRBJ1-1; D gene unclear. V was trimmed by 4 bases and J by 3 bases, leaving 6 bases between them. This CDR3 spans 12 amino acids. Germline V gives CDR1 LNHDA, CDR2 SQIVND (reference sequence). The chain's CDR3 is CASSRGYTEAFF. DNA for the CDR3: TGTGCCAGTAGTAGAGGGTACACTGAAGCTTTCTTT.

The V gene is TRBV2, the J gene TRBJ1-4; 9 bases are shared with TRBD1. This CDR3 contains 16 residues. Per the germline V gene, CDR1 is SNHLY and CDR2 is FYNNEI. J gave up 5 bases and V 1 base, and 5 bases lay outside the gene matches. The CDR3 is CASSEGEGTGNEKLFF. CDR3 bases: TGTGCCAGCAGTGAAGGAGAGGGGACAGGGAATGAAAAACTGTTTTTT.

The chain uses TRBV15 and TRBJ2-1; TRBD2 aligns across 7 bases. The CDR3 is made up of 16 amino acids. Germline CDR1 reads LNHNV; CDR2 reads YYDKDF (reference sequence). The V segment lost 3 bases and the J segment 5 bases; nucleotides outside the gene matches: 10. CDR3 nucleotide sequence: TGTGCCACCAGCAGCCGGGAGGCTAGACTTCACAATGAGCAGTTCTTC. Encoded protein: CATSSREARLHNEQFF. Full variable domain (remainder filled in from reference TRBV15 and TRBJ2-1): DAMVIQNPRYQVTQFGKPVTLSCSQTLNHNVMYWYQQKSSQAPKLLFHYYDKDFNNEADTPDNFQSRRPNTSFCFLDIRSPGLGDTAMYLCATSSREARLHNEQFFGPGTRLTVL.

This rearrangement joins TRBV30 to TRBJ2-6; a weak D match, TRBD1 (6 bases). The CDR3 loop spans 15 amino acids. Germline V gives CDR1 GTSNPN, CDR2 SVGIG (reference sequence). V lost 0 bases to trimming and J lost 2 bases, with 8 bases between them. The CDR3 is CAWSVYRAGANVLTF. Written as DNA, the CDR3 is TGTGCCTGGAGTGTATACAGGGCTGGGGCCAACGTCCTGACTTTC.

The rearrangement joins TRBV6-5 to TRBJ1-5; weak D call: TRBD1 (6 bases). V gave up 6 bases and J gave up 6 bases, with 15 bases separating them. CDR1 and CDR2 (germline): MNHEY, SVGAGI. The CDR3 length is 14 residues. The CDR3 here is CASRAGEASQPQHF. CDR3 nucleotide sequence: TGTGCCAGCAGGGCAGGGGAGGCGTCTCAGCCCCAGCATTTT.

The CDR3 DNA sequence: TGTGCCAGCCATAATCCCGACGGGACTGAAGCTTTCTTT. It yields the protein CASHNPDGTEAFF. The chain joins TRBV6-5 to TRBJ1-1; D gene ambiguous. Germline CDR1 MNHEY, CDR2 SVGAGI. The V and J ends lost 8 bases and 5 bases respectively, with 15 bases between them. The CDR3 length is 13 residues.

In its sample, this clone was seen a few times. The chain couples TRBV9 to TRBJ2-1; D call uncertain. This CDR3 comprises 15 residues. Trimming shortened V by 2 bases and J by 6 bases, and 15 bases separated the two germline ends. In germline, CDR1 is SGDLS, CDR2 YYNGEE. CDR3 sequence reads: CASSVPDGEVNEQFF. In DNA form, the CDR3 reads TGTGCCAGCAGCGTCCCGGATGGGGAAGTCAATGAGCAGTTCTTC.

The rearrangement joins TRBV19 to TRBJ1-5, with D perhaps TRBD1 (6 bases). CDR1 and CDR2 from the germline V gene are LNHDA and SQIVND (reference sequence). There are 15 residues in the CDR3. V lost 10 bases and J lost 2, with 18 bases in between. CDR3 residues: CATANREGGNQPQHF. The DNA for the CDR3 is TGTGCCACCGCCAACAGGGAAGGCGGCAATCAGCCCCAGCATTTT.